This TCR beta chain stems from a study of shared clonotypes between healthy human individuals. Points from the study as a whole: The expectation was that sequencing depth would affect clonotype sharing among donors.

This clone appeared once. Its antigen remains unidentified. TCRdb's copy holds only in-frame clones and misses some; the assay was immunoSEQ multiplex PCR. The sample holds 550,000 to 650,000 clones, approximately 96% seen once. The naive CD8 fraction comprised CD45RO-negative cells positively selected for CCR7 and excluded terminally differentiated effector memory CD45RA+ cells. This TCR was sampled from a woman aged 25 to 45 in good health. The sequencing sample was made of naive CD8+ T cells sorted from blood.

CDR3 amino acids: CAWSVPAETYQETQYF. CDR3 DNA sequence: TGTGCCTGGAGTGTCCCAGCGGAGACGTACCAAGAGACCCAGTACTTC. V gene TRBV30 combines with J gene TRBJ2-5, with a weak D call TRBD2 (5 bases). From germline, CDR1 is GTSNPN and CDR2 SVGIG (reference sequence). The CDR3 is made up of 16 amino acids. The germline V and J ends were trimmed by 0 bases and 0 bases, with 14 bases remaining between them.